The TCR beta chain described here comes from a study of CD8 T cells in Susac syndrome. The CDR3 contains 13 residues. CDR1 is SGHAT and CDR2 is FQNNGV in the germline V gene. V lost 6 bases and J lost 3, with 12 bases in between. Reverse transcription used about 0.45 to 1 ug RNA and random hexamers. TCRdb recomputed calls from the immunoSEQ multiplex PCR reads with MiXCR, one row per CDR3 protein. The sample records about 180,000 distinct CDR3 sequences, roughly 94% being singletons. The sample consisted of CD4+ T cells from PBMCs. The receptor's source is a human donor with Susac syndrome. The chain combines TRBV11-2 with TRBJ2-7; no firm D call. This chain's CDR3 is CASSLGINYEQYF. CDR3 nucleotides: TGTGCCAGCAGTTTGGGGATAAACTACGAGCAGTACTTC.